This entry concerns a single T cell receptor (beta chain). An end of the junction differs from the germline gene, which may be a read error. The record originates from a study of prognosis after radiotherapy for stage I lung cancer. Genomic DNA provided the template from which TCR beta CDR3 was amplified by two-round multiplex PCR. For every TRBV and TRBJ gene, a specific primer was used in first-round PCR. Using its own MiXCR run on the multiplex PCR reads, TCRdb lists one record per CDR3 protein. The sample contains about 16,000 distinct CDR3 sequences, around 40% of which appear only once. The V gene's germline CDR1 is MNHEY and CDR2 SVGEGT. The length of the CDR3 is 12 residues.

The sequence derives from a donor of 50 years or more with non-small cell lung cancer. The genes are TRBV6-2 or TRBV6-3 and TRBJ2-7; D is unresolved. The sample consisted of PBMCs, taken before or after stereotactic body radiation therapy (not recorded which). CDR3 sequence: CASNYLNYEKYF. For the CDR3, the DNA is TGTGCCAGCAATTACTTGAACTACGAGAAGTACTTC.